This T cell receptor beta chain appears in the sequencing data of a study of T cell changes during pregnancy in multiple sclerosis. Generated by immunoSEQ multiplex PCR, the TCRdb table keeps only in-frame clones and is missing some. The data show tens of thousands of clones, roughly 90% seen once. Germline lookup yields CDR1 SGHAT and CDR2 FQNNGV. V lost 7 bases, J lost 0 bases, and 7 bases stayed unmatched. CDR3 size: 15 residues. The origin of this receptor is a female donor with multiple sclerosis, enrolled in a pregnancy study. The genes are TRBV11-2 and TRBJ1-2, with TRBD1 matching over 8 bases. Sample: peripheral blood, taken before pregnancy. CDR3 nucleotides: TGTGCCAGCACCCGGGACAGGACCCCTAACTATGGCTACACCTTC. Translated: CASTRDRTPNYGYTF.